The next 6 T cell receptor beta chains were all read from a single sample in a study of beta chain features in type 1 diabetes. Expressed TCRB transcripts were sequenced, since all the RNA that had been isolated was reverse transcribed. Method: immunoSEQ multiplex PCR; TCRdb's copy keeps in-frame clones and lacks some. The table shows about 220,000 clones, with 11% occurring only once. Specimen: central memory CD4+ T cells from blood. The receptors here all came from a man between 18 and 35 years old in good health.

The V and J genes are TRBV2 and TRBJ1-1; D is uncertain. Trimming removed 7 bases from V and 0 bases from J, with 3 bases in between. Germline V lookup: CDR1 SNHLY, CDR2 FYNNEI. The CDR3 length is 11 residues. CDR3 protein: CASMMNTEAFF. CDR3 nucleotides: TGTGCCAGCATGATGAACACTGAAGCTTTCTTT.

The CDR3 DNA reads TGTGCCAGCAGCCCCGGGACAGGGAGAACTAATGAAAAACTGTTTTTT. It translates to CASSPGTGRTNEKLFF. This chain uses TRBV5-6 with TRBJ1-4; 9 bases are a match to TRBD1. V dropped 4 bases and J dropped 1; count of bases not matched to a gene: 5. The CDR3 covers 16 residues. Germline V gene sequence: CDR1 SGHDT, CDR2 YYEEEE.

The chain uses TRBV7-9 and TRBJ2-1, with TRBD1 matching over 10 bases. V was pared by 1 base and J by 4 bases, with 4 bases of the junction left unmatched. CDR1 and CDR2 from the germline V gene are SEHNR and FQNEAQ (reference sequence). The CDR3 consists of 16 residues. The CDR3 nucleotides are TGTGCCAGCAGCTTAGGGACAGGGGGTCGGTACAATGAGCAGTTCTTC. Its translation is CASSLGTGGRYNEQFF.

This clone was observed a handful of times. The V and J genes are TRBV18 and TRBJ2-7; 8 bases align to TRBD2. There are 14 residues in the CDR3. CDR1 is KGHSH, CDR2 LQKENI, per germline. The V gene end was trimmed by 4 bases and the J gene end by 0 bases; junction bases not matched to a gene: 2. The CDR3 nucleotides read TGTGCCAGCTCACAACTAGCGGACTCCTACGAGCAGTACTTC. Its protein product is CASSQLADSYEQYF.

As regards this clone: Additional DNA sequences in this sample encode the identical CDR3. This chain uses TRBV5-1 with TRBJ2-5, with unresolved D. Germline CDR1 reads SGHRS; CDR2 reads YFSETQ. V dropped 0 bases and J dropped 5 bases, with 5 bases sitting between them. This CDR3 comprises 12 residues. CDR3 sequence: CASSLEGETQYF. CDR3 DNA: TGCGCCAGCAGCTTGGAAGGGGAGACCCAGTACTTC.

This clone occurred a few times. This sequence joins TRBV5-4 and TRBJ1-5; D perhaps matches TRBD1 (5 bases). Germline-derived CDR1 and CDR2 are SGHNT and YYREEE (reference sequence). The V end lost 1 base, the J end lost 4 bases, and 6 bases lay between the germline ends. This CDR3 is 13 amino acids long. The DNA for the CDR3 is TGTGCCAGCAGCTTGTGGGGGAATCAGCCCCAGCATTTT. It specifies CASSLWGNQPQHF.